The 18 T cell receptor beta chains listed next were all sequenced from one sample in a study of T cell responses to AZD1222 COVID-19 vaccine. Here immunoSEQ multiplex PCR was the method, and the copy in TCRdb shows in-frame clones only, minus some. The table has 100,000 to 150,000 clones, 85% to 90% seen once; the top ten hold around a quarter. The sample consisted of peripheral blood, taken on day 0 of AZD1222 vaccination. These receptors all stem from an adult in good health.

J is TRBJ1-4 and V is TRBV6-5; 9 bases agree with TRBD1. CDR1 is MNHEY, CDR2 SVGAGI, per germline. With 6 bases clipped from V and 4 bases from J, the junction kept 6 bases outside the gene matches. There are 15 residues in the CDR3. The CDR3 region is CASRQTGGINEKLFF. For the CDR3, the DNA is TGTGCCAGCAGGCAAACAGGGGGCATTAATGAAAAACTGTTTTTT.

The chain combines TRBV6-5 with TRBJ2-7, with 8 bases lining up with TRBD2. The V segment lost 6 bases and the J segment 3 bases; nucleotides outside the gene matches: 7. This CDR3 spans 14 amino acids. The germline gives CDR1 MNHEY, CDR2 SVGAGI. The CDR3 DNA sequence: TGTGCCAGCAGACGGGAGGGGCGCGACTACGAGCAGTACTTC. Its protein product is CASRREGRDYEQYF.

The chain links TRBV10-3 to TRBJ2-5; 9 bases map to TRBD1. This CDR3 is built from 12 residues. J was trimmed by 6 bases and V by 6 bases; bases with no gene match: 2. The germline V gene encodes CDR1 ENHRY and CDR2 SYGVKD. CDR3 sequence (DNA): TGTGCCATCAGGGACAGGGGAAAGACCCAGTACTTC. It codes for CAIRDRGKTQYF.

This chain connects TRBV5-1 to TRBJ1-2; D unclear. The CDR3 is 13 amino acids. V lost 0 bases, J lost 8 bases, and 11 bases lay in between. The V gene's germline CDR1 is SGHRS and CDR2 YFSETQ. CDR3 region: CASSLEASRGYTF. In DNA form, the CDR3 reads TGCGCCAGCAGCTTGGAGGCCAGTAGGGGCTACACCTTC.

The gene calls are TRBV4-1 and TRBJ2-3; D is unresolved. Germline V gene data show CDR1 as MGHRA and CDR2 as YSYEKL. This CDR3 has 17 amino acids. V lost 0 bases and J 2 bases, leaving 15 bases between the germline ends. CDR3 sequence (DNA): TGCGCCAGCAGCCAAGATCGTACCACCTCAAACACAGATACGCAGTATTTT. Protein sequence: CASSQDRTTSNTDTQYF.

The rearrangement links TRBV15 to TRBJ2-7; tentatively, D is TRBD2 (5 bases). Germline V CDR1 and CDR2: LNHNV, YYDKDF (reference sequence). This CDR3 is built from 14 residues. Trimming took 0 bases from V and 4 from J, leaving 10 bases between them. CDR3 bases: TGTGCCACCAGCAGAGAGGGTGGCGGGTACGAGCAGTACTTC. It encodes CATSREGGGYEQYF.

V gene TRBV7-9 combines with J gene TRBJ2-3; D is uncertain. CDR3 length: 15 residues. Trimming pared 2 bases from V and 0 bases from J, leaving 9 bases between. The germline V gene has CDR1 SEHNR and CDR2 FQNEAQ (reference sequence). The CDR3 region has the DNA TGTGCCAGCAGCTTACAGCGCCCTAGCACAGATACGCAGTATTTT. Translation gives CASSLQRPSTDTQYF.

The chain combines TRBV7-3 with TRBJ2-5; D unclear. The CDR3 is 12 residues long. Germline V gives CDR1 SGHTA, CDR2 FQGTGA. The germline V and J ends were trimmed by 4 bases and 4 bases, with 7 bases remaining between them. The chain's CDR3 is CASSSDGETQYF. Written as DNA, the CDR3 is TGTGCCAGCAGCTCGGACGGAGAGACCCAGTACTTC.

The table lists this clone with a count of one. This chain joins TRBV6-1 and TRBJ2-7; 7 bases fit TRBD2. The CDR3 loop spans 18 amino acids. Germline lookup yields CDR1 MNHNS and CDR2 SASEGT. J gave up 4 bases and V 1 base, and 16 bases lay outside the gene matches. The chain's CDR3 is CASSEVAGPIAGVYEQYF. DNA of the CDR3: TGTGCCAGCAGTGAAGTGGCTGGTCCGATTGCGGGGGTGTACGAGCAGTACTTC.

CDR3 DNA: TGTGCCAGCAGCCCCCGACTAGGCACGGACAATGAGCAGTTCTTC. This translates into CASSPRLGTDNEQFF. The chain joins TRBV3-1 (or the pseudogene TRBV3-2) to TRBJ2-1; weak D call: TRBD2 (6 bases). Germline-derived CDR1 and CDR2 are LGHDT and YNNKEL (reference sequence). CDR3 length: 15 residues. Trimming stripped 4 bases from V and 5 bases from J, with 15 bases between.

The V gene is TRBV28, the J gene TRBJ2-7; TRBD2 matches 11 bases. Germline CDR1 reads MDHEN; CDR2 reads SYDVKM. Germline trimming cut 6 bases from V and 7 bases from J; bases unmatched to any gene: 20. The CDR3 consists of 18 residues. Here the CDR3 reads CASSQDRGWASGRREQYF. CDR3 sequence (DNA): TGTGCCAGCAGCCAAGACAGGGGATGGGCTAGCGGGAGGAGGGAGCAGTACTTC.

The chain has TRBV19 and TRBJ2-7; TRBD1 is a possible D gene (6 bases). Trimming stripped 6 bases from V and 2 bases from J, with 17 bases between. CDR3 length: 15 residues. Germline lookup yields CDR1 LNHDA and CDR2 SQIVND (reference sequence). As DNA, the CDR3 is TGTGCCAGTAGCCCCGGTCAGGGGACGACCTACGAGCAGTACTTC. Protein sequence: CASSPGQGTTYEQYF.

The chain uses TRBV27 and TRBJ2-3, with 12 bases lining up with TRBD2. The trim removed 5 bases at V and 0 bases at J, leaving 3 bases unmatched. The CDR3 consists of 16 residues. Looked up from germline, CDR1 is MNHEY and CDR2 is SMNVEV (reference sequence). The CDR3: CASSRGTSGSTDTQYF. CDR3 nucleotide sequence: TGTGCCAGCAGTAGGGGGACTAGCGGGAGCACAGATACGCAGTATTTT.

The V and J genes are TRBV7-2 and TRBJ1-1, with D unclear. The germline V gene encodes CDR1 SGHTA and CDR2 FQGNSA. The CDR3 has 15 amino acids. Trimming shortened V by 1 base and J by 1 base, and 10 bases separated the two germline ends. The CDR3 sequence: CASSLVGGKNTEAFF. In DNA, the CDR3 is TGTGCCAGCAGCTTAGTAGGCGGGAAGAACACTGAAGCTTTCTTT.

The rearrangement uses TRBV5-1 and TRBJ1-1; 9 positions match TRBD1. The V gene end was trimmed by 3 bases and the J gene end by 1 base; junction bases not matched to a gene: 1. In germline, CDR1 is SGHRS, CDR2 YFSETQ. The CDR3 covers 14 residues. The CDR3: CASSWGQGNTEAFF. In nucleotides, the CDR3 is TGCGCCAGCAGCTGGGGACAGGGGAACACTGAAGCTTTCTTT.

The chain recombines TRBV12-5 with TRBJ1-2; D possibly corresponds to TRBD1 (5 bases). Per the germline V gene, CDR1 is LGHNT and CDR2 is FRNRAP. Trimming stripped 3 bases from V and 7 bases from J, with 15 bases between. CDR3 length: 14 residues. The CDR3 nucleotides are TGTGCTAGTGGTTTCGGAACAGGCGTCGTTGGCTACACCTTC. Translation gives CASGFGTGVVGYTF.

The chain joins TRBV12-3 or TRBV12-4 to TRBJ1-3; D gene unclear. Deletions cut 1 base from V and 1 base from J, with 2 bases between. CDR3 length equals 13 residues. CDR3: CASSLGSGNTIYF. CDR3 DNA: TGTGCCAGCAGTTTAGGTTCTGGAAACACCATATATTTT.

The rearrangement joins TRBV6-1 to TRBJ1-5; D possibly corresponds to TRBD1 (5 bases). CDR1 and CDR2 (germline): MNHNS, SASEGT. CDR3 length: 16 residues. Between the trimmed V and J ends, which lost 2 bases and 0 bases, there was a span of 11 bases. CDR3 in DNA: TGTGCCAGCAGTGAATCCGGACACTATAGCAATCAGCCCCAGCATTTT. Protein product: CASSESGHYSNQPQHF.